The entry below gives a single T cell receptor (beta chain) sequence along with its context. Its specificity is not known. The sample is drawn from a study of shared clonotypes between healthy human individuals. Study-wide context: A donor's plate count was three for CD4 naive and three for CD4 memory; CD8 naive had two and CD8 memory one.

Findings of the study overall: Naive subsets generally exceeded memory subsets in estimated richness.

Sequenced by immunoSEQ multiplex PCR; TCRdb stores in-frame clones only, minus some. The sample shows over 1.4 million clones, roughly 96% of them seen only once. Trimming took 5 bases from V and 3 from J, leaving 16 bases between them. The germline gives CDR1 KGHSH, CDR2 LQKENI. The CDR3 totals 15 residues. This TCR derives from a man aged 25-45 years in good health. The V and J genes are TRBV18 and TRBJ2-5; the D gene is possibly TRBD2 (5 bases). Sequenced sample: naive CD4+ T cells sorted from blood. Subset described: CD45RA+ positively selected. CDR3 DNA: TGTGCCAGCTCATCCACCGGACTGGAAGAAGAGACCCAGTACTTC. Its protein product is CASSSTGLEEETQYF. The full variable domain, with the rest looked up from reference TRBV18 and TRBJ2-5, is NAGVMQNPRHLVRRRGQEARLRCSPMKGHSHVYWYRQLPEEGLKFMVYLQKENIIDESGMPKERFSAEFPKEGPSILRIQQVVRGDSAAYFCASSSTGLEEETQYFGPGTRLLVL.